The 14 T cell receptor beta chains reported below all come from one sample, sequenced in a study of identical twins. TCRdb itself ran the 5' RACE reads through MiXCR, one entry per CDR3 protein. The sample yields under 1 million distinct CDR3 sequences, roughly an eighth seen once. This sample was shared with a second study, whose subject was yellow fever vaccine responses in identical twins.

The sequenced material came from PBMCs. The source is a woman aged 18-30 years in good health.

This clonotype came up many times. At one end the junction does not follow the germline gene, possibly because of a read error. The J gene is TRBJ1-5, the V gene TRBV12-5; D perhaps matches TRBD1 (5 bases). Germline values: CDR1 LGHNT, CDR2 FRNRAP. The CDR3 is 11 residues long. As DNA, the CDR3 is TGCGCCAGCGGGACGAATCAGCCCCAGCATTTT. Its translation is CASGTNQPQHF.

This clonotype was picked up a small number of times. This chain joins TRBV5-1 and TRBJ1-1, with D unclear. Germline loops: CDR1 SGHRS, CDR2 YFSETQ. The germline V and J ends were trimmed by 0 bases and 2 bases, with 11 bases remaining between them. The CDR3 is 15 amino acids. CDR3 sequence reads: CASSLVALGNTEAFF. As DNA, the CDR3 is TGCGCCAGCAGCTTGGTGGCCTTGGGAAACACTGAAGCTTTCTTT.

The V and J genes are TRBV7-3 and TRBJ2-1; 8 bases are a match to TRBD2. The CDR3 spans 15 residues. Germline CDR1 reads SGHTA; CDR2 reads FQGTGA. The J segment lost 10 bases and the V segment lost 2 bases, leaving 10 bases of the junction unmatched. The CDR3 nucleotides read TGTGCCAGCAGCTTATTTTGGACTAGCAGATCGGAGCAGTTCTTC. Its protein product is CASSLFWTSRSEQFF.

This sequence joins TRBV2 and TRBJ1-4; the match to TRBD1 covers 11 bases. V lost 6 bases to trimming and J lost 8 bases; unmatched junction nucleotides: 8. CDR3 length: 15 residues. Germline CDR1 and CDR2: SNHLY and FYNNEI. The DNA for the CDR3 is TGTGCCAGCAGGGACAGGGGGCCAAAGCGGGAAAAACTGTTTTTT. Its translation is CASRDRGPKREKLFF.

The CDR3: CASSYAGGRGPQTYEQYF. The CDR3 coding sequence is TGTGCCAGCAGTTACGCAGGAGGGAGGGGCCCCCAAACCTACGAGCAGTACTTC. The chain has TRBV6-5 and TRBJ2-7; 7 bases align to TRBD2. Germline CDR1 is MNHEY and CDR2 is SVGAGI. This CDR3 has 18 residues. J gave up 2 bases and V 2 bases, and 15 bases lay outside the gene matches.

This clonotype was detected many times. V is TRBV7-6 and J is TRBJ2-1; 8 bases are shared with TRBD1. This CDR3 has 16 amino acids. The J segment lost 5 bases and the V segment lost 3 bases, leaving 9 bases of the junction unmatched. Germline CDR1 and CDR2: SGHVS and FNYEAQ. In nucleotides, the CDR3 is TGTGCCAGCAGCTTCAATACCGGGACAGGAAACAATGAGCAGTTCTTC. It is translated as CASSFNTGTGNNEQFF.

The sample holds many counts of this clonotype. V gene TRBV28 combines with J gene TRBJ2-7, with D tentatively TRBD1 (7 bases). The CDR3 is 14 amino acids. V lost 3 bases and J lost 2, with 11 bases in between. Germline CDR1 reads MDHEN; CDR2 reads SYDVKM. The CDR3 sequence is CASSFSGGPYEQYF. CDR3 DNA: TGTGCCAGCAGTTTTTCAGGGGGGCCCTACGAGCAGTACTTC.

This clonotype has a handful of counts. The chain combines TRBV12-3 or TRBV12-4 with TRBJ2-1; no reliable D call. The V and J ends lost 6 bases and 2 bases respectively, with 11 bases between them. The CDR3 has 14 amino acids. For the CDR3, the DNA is TGTGCCAGCAGCCATCGGACGCCCTACAATGAGCAGTTCTTC. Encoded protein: CASSHRTPYNEQFF.

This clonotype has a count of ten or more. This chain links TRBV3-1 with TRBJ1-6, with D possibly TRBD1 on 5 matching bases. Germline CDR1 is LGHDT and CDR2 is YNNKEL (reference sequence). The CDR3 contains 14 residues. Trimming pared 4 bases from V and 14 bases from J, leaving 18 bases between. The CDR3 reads CASSPRGSIEALHF. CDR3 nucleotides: TGTGCCAGCAGCCCCCGGGGCTCGATAGAGGCCCTCCACTTT.

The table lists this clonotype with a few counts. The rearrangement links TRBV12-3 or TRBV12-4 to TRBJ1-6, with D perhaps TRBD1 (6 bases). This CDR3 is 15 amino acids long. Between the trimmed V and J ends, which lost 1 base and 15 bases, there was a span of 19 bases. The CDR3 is CASSLGGPDLSGLHF. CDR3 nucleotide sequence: TGTGCCAGCAGTTTAGGGGGGCCCGATTTATCTGGCCTCCACTTT.

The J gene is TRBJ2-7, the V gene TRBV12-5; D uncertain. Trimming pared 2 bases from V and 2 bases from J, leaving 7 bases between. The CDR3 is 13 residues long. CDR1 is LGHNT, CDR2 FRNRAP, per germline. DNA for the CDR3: TGTGCTAGTGGTTTGTGGACGGCCTACGAGCAGTACTTC. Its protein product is CASGLWTAYEQYF.

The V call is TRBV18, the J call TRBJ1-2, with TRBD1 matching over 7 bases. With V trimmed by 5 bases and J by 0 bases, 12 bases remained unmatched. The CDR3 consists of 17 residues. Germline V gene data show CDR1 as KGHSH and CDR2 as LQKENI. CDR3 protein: CASSAEGARPPNYGYTF. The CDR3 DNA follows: TGTGCCAGCTCAGCCGAGGGGGCCAGGCCCCCTAACTATGGCTACACCTTC.

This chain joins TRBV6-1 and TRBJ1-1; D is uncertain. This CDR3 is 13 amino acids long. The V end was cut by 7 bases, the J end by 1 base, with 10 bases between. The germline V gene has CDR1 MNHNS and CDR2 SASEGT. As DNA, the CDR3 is TGTGCCAGCACCTCACCGGGGAACACTGAAGCTTTCTTT. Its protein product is CASTSPGNTEAFF.

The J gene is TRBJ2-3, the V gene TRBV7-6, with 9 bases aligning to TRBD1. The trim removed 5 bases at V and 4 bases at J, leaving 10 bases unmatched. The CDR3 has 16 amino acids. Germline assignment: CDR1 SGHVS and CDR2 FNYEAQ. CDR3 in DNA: TGTGCCAGCAGCACCGTGCCGGGACAGGGTGCAGATACGCAGTATTTT. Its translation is CASSTVPGQGADTQYF.